This entry concerns a single TCR beta chain. Its antigen is still unknown. The junction shows a germline mismatch at one end, possibly a read error. The data stem from a study of CD8+CD57+ T cells in acquired aplastic anemia. Study-wide context: Sorted CD4+ and CD8+ cells yielded around 3.2 ug of DNA on average. Overall study findings and caveats: Significance was not reached for CD8+ Simpson's diversity between patients and controls. Patients shared 25 to 35 CD8+ CDR3 sequences with controls.

Profiling that covered TCR beta VDJ and CDR3 relied on genomic DNA as its template. TCRdb reprocessed the reads with MiXCR, giving one entry per CDR3 protein. The profile covers approximately 65,000 distinct CDR3 sequences, with under 55% appearing a single time and around 2.3% taken by the ten largest. The CDR3 has 15 amino acids. Germline V gene data show CDR1 as ENHRY and CDR2 as SYGVKD. The genes are TRBV10-3 and TRBJ2-7, with TRBD1 matching over 7 bases. The specimen was sorted CD4+, CD8+, or CD8+CD57+ T cells (not recorded which) from PBMCs. This receptor was taken from a human donor in good health, serving as a control. For the CDR3, the DNA is TGTGCCAGCAGTGAAGCGGCAGGACAGGCCTATCGGCAGTACTTC. This codes for CASSEAAGQAYRQYF.